The next 17 T cell receptor beta chains were all read from a single sample in a study of T cells in Graves' hyperthyroidism and ophthalmopathy. Authors of the study amplified TCR beta CDR3 regions from RNA transcripts. During a first-round RT-PCR of the TCR CDR3, the HTBI primer set was used. TCRdb reprocessed the multiplex PCR reads with MiXCR, giving one entry per CDR3 protein. The table lists some 350,000 distinct CDR3 sequences, around 15% of them singletons. What was sequenced was blood. The receptors stem from a woman in her sixties or seventies with Graves' ophthalmopathy.

V is TRBV27 and J is TRBJ2-1; D call uncertain. Germline V CDR1 and CDR2: MNHEY, SMNVEV (reference sequence). V was shortened by 4 bases and J by 0 bases, with 16 bases between the two germline ends. CDR3 size: 17 residues. CDR3 coding DNA: TGTGCCAGCAGTTCCCCCCCCCCCAATCCCTCCTACAATGAGCAGTTCTTC. Residues: CASSSPPPNPSYNEQFF.

The rearrangement uses TRBV11-2 and TRBJ2-1; 7 nucleotides align to TRBD2. J lost 3 bases, V lost 2 bases, and 7 bases had no gene match. Germline CDR1 is SGHAT and CDR2 is FQNNGV. The CDR3 consists of 16 residues. The CDR3 DNA sequence: TGTGCCAGCAGCTTAAATGCGGGAGCGAACTACAATGAGCAGTTCTTC. Amino acid sequence: CASSLNAGANYNEQFF. Variable domain in full (rest from reference TRBV11-2 and TRBJ2-1): EAGVAQSPRYKIIEKRQSVAFWCNPISGHATLYWYQQILGQGPKLLIQFQNNGVVDDSQLPKDRFSAERLKGVDSTLKIQPAKLEDSAVYLCASSLNAGANYNEQFFGPGTRLTVL.

The chain carries TRBV19 and TRBJ1-4; D is unresolved. The CDR3 loop spans 15 amino acids. Germline V CDR1 and CDR2: LNHDA, SQIVND (reference sequence). Trimming shortened V by 7 bases and J by 2 bases, and 14 bases separated the two germline ends. This chain's CDR3 is CASTQFGGTNEKLFF. The DNA for the CDR3 is TGTGCCAGTACCCAATTCGGCGGGACTAATGAAAAACTGTTTTTT.

Ten or more counts support this clonotype. The CDR3 DNA reads TGTGCCAGCAGCCCGGGACTAGCGGGAAGACAAGAGACCCAGTACTTC. It translates to CASSPGLAGRQETQYF. The chain has TRBV7-2 and TRBJ2-5; 13 bases match TRBD2. Germline V gives CDR1 SGHTA, CDR2 FQGNSA. CDR3 size: 16 residues. J lost 2 bases, V lost 5 bases, and 5 bases had no gene match.

As concerns this clonotype: Germline is not matched at one junction end, which may reflect a read error. The rearrangement uses TRBV6-1 and TRBJ2-7; D is undetermined. Germline V lookup: CDR1 MNHNS, CDR2 SASEGT. The CDR3 has 14 residues. Here the CDR3 reads CAGSESGASYEQYF. The CDR3 nucleotides read TGTGCCGGCAGTGAAAGTGGCGCCTCCTACGAGCAGTACTTC.

The rearrangement links TRBV6-1 to TRBJ2-5, with 10 bases aligning to TRBD1. The CDR3 contains 15 residues. Per the germline V gene, CDR1 is MNHNS and CDR2 is SASEGT. Trimming cost V 6 bases and J 5 bases; bases outside gene matches: 9. CDR3 sequence (DNA): TGTGCCAGCAGAGCGGGACAGGGGCTTATTGAGACCCAGTACTTC. Its protein is CASRAGQGLIETQYF.

In its sample, this clonotype was seen many times. The chain employs TRBV20-1 and TRBJ2-5; TRBD2 matches 7 bases. Germline V lookup: CDR1 DFQATT, CDR2 SNEGSKA (reference sequence). With V trimmed by 2 bases and J by 5 bases, 5 bases remained unmatched. This CDR3 spans 13 amino acids. In DNA form, the CDR3 reads TGCAGTGCTAGACTGTCCGGGGGGGAGACCCAGTACTTC. Translated, it gives CSARLSGGETQYF.

The J gene is TRBJ2-7, the V gene TRBV30; possible D gene TRBD1, 5 bases. Germline V gives CDR1 GTSNPN, CDR2 SVGIG (reference sequence). This CDR3 has 17 amino acids. Trimming took off 0 bases at V and 4 bases at J, with 22 bases between the two ends. CDR3 in DNA: TGTGCCTGGAGTGTAATAGGCGGAGCGCAGGGTGGGTACGAGCAGTACTTC. It is translated as CAWSVIGGAQGGYEQYF.

The genes are TRBV9 and TRBJ2-5; D uncertain. CDR1 is SGDLS and CDR2 is YYNGEE in the germline V gene. The CDR3 runs 17 residues. The ends were cut back, 1 base at V and 5 bases at J, with 21 bases in the middle. The CDR3 DNA reads TGTGCCAGCAGCGTAAACCTAGGAATAACTGGCGATGAGACCCAGTACTTC. Encoded protein: CASSVNLGITGDETQYF.

The table lists this clonotype with many counts. The chain employs TRBV5-1 and TRBJ1-1; possible D gene TRBD1, 5 bases. V was pared by 1 base and J by 0 bases, with 7 bases between. Germline values: CDR1 SGHRS, CDR2 YFSETQ. The CDR3 has 14 residues. CDR3 loop: CASSLNRLNTEAFF. CDR3 coding DNA: TGCGCCAGCAGCTTGAACAGGTTGAACACTGAAGCTTTCTTT.

This clonotype was detected ten times or more. The chain employs TRBV7-8 and TRBJ1-1; 8 positions agree with TRBD1. With 5 bases clipped from V and 10 bases from J, the junction kept 6 bases outside the gene matches. CDR3 length equals 12 residues. Germline CDR1 and CDR2: SGHVS and FQNEAQ. The CDR3, as DNA: TGTGCCAGCAGCGCCAACAGGGGGGGAGCTTTCTTT. Translated: CASSANRGGAFF.

There are many counts of this clonotype. V and J are TRBV2 and TRBJ1-2; no clear D gene. The CDR3 is 17 amino acids. V lost 4 bases, J lost 7 bases, and 25 bases lay in between. Per the germline V gene, CDR1 is SNHLY and CDR2 is FYNNEI. In DNA, the CDR3 is TGTGCCAGCAGTGGACCCCCCGATACGGCCGCTATCTCTGGCTACACCTTC. This gives the protein CASSGPPDTAAISGYTF.

This clonotype has a count of ten or more. V is TRBV6-1 and J is TRBJ2-1, with D perhaps TRBD1 (5 bases). Looked up from germline, CDR1 is MNHNS and CDR2 is SASEGT. Trimming took off 2 bases at V and 0 bases at J, with 14 bases between the two ends. CDR3 length equals 17 residues. CDR3 sequence: CASSERLAGHSYNEQFF. The CDR3 DNA sequence: TGTGCCAGCAGTGAAAGGTTGGCAGGGCACTCCTACAATGAGCAGTTCTTC.

This clonotype was seen only a few times. This sequence joins TRBV28 and TRBJ2-7, with D perhaps matching TRBD2 (6 bases). The CDR3 runs 14 residues. V was clipped by 5 bases and J by 6 bases, with 17 bases between them. Germline CDR1 reads MDHEN; CDR2 reads SYDVKM. CDR3: CASSVPGLHSEQYF. Here the CDR3 DNA reads TGTGCCAGCAGTGTCCCGGGACTCCACTCCGAGCAGTACTTC. The full variable domain, in which reference TRBV28 and TRBJ2-7 provide the parts outside the CDR3, is DVKVTQSSRYLVKRTGEKVFLECVQDMDHENMFWYRQDPGLGLRLIYFSYDVKMKEKGDIPEGYSVSREKKERFSLILESASTNQTSMYLCASSVPGLHSEQYFGPGTRLTVT.

This clonotype was seen only a few times. One end of the junction fails to match germline, which may point to a read error. The J gene is TRBJ1-1, the V gene TRBV6-5; possible D gene TRBD1, 5 bases. Germline V gives CDR1 MNHEY, CDR2 SVGAGI. CDR3 length: 15 residues. DNA of the CDR3: TGTGCCAGCAGATACTCGGGACTCCTGAACACTGAAGCTTTCTTT. Translation: CASRYSGLLNTEAFF.

This clonotype was counted ten times or more. This chain connects TRBV19 to TRBJ1-1; D is unresolved. Germline V gives CDR1 LNHDA, CDR2 SQIVND (reference sequence). V shed 5 bases and J shed 10 bases, with 11 bases lying between them. CDR3 size: 11 residues. For the CDR3, the DNA is TGTGCCAGTAGTTGGGCCCTTTCAGCTTTCTTT. Its translation is CASSWALSAFF.

This clonotype was seen a handful of times. The conserved phenylalanine or tryptophan normally closing the CDR3 is absent here, so this likely arose from a read error. This chain connects TRBV12-3 or TRBV12-4 to TRBJ2-7, with 12 bases fitting TRBD2. After removal of 8 bases from V and 4 bases from J, the junction contained 18 bases not matched to a gene. The CDR3 is made up of 18 amino acids. This chain's CDR3 is CASRPSGLAGRGSYEQYL. As DNA, the CDR3 is TGTGCCAGCCGCCCATCCGGACTAGCGGGAAGAGGATCGTACGAGCAGTACCTC.